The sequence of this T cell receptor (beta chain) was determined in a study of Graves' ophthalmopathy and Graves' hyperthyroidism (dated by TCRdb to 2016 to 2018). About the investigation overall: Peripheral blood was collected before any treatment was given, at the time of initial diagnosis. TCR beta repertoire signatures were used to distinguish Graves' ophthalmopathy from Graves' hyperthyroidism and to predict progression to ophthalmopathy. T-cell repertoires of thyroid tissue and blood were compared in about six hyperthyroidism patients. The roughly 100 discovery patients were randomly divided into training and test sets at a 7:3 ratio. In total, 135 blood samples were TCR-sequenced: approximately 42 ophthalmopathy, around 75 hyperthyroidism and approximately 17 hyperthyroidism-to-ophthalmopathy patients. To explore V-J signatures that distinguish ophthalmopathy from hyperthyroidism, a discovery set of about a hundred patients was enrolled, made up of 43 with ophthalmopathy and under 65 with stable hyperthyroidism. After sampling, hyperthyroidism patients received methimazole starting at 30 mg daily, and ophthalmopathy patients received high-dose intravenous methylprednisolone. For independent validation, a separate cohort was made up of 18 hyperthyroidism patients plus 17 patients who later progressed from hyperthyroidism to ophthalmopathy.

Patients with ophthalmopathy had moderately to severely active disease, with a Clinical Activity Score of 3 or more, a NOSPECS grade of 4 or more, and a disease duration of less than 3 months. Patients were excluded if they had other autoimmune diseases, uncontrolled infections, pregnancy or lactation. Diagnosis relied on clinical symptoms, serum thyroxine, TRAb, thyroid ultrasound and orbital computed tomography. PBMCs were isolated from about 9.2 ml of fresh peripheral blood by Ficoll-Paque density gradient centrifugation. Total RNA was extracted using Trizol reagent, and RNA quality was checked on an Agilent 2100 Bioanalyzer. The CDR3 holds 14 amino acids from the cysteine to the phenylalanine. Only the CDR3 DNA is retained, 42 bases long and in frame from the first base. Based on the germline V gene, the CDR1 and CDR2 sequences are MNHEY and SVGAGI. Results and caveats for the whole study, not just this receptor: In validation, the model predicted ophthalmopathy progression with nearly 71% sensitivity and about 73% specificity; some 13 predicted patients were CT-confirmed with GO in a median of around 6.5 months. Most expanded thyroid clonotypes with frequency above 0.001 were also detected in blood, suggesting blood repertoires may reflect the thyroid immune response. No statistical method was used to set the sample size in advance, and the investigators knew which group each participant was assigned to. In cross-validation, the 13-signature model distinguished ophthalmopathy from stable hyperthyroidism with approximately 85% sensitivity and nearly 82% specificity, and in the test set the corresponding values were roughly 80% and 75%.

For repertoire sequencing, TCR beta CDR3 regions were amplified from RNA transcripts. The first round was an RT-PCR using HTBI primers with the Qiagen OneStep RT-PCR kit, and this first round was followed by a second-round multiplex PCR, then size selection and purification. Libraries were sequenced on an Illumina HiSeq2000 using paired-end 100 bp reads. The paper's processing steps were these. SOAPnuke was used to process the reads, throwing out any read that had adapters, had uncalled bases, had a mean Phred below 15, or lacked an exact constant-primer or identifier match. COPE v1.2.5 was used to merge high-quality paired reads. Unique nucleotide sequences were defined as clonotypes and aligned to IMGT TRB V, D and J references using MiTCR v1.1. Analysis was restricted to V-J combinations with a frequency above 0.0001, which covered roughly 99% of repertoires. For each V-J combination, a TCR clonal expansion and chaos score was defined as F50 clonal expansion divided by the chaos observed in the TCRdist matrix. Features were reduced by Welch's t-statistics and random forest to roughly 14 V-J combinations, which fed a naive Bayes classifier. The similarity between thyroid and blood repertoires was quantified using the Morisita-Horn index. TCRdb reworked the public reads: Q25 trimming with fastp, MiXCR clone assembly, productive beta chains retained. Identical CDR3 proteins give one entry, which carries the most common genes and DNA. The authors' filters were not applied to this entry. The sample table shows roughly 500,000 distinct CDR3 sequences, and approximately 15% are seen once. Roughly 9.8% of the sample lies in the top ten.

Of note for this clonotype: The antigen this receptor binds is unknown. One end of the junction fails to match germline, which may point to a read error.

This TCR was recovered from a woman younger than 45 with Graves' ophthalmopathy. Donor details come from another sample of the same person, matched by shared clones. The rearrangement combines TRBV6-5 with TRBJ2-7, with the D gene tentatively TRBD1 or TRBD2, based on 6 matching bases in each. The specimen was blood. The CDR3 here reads CAGSHRRDTYEQYF. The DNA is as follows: TGTGCCGGCAGTCACCGGAGGGACACCTACGAGCAGTACTTC.